This T cell receptor beta chain was sequenced in a study of OX40 agonist ivuxolimab in advanced cancers. Points from the study as a whole: At doses 0.1 to 3.0 mg/kg, CD4+ and CD8+ clones expanded. It was not determined which antigens were specifically recognized by the peripheral T cells that had undergone clonal expansion.

The assay was immunoSEQ multiplex PCR, and TCRdb's table has in-frame clones only and misses some. The sample comprises 100,000 to 150,000 clones, about 90% of which are singletons, and 0.8% to 1% rests with the top ten. Excluded were patients having autoimmune disease history or systemic immunosuppression. As for this clone: Antigen: not known.

This CDR3 contains 15 residues. Trimming took 5 bases from V and 0 from J; bases not matched to a gene: 3. The germline gives CDR1 SEHNR, CDR2 FQNEAQ (reference sequence). The sequence came from an adult with an advanced solid tumor such as melanoma, head and neck, liver or kidney cancer. The J gene is TRBJ2-7, the V gene TRBV7-9, with 11 bases lining up with TRBD2. This specimen consisted of CD4+ or CD8+ T cells sorted from blood, obtained in a trial of the OX40 agonist ivuxolimab. The CDR3 DNA follows: TGTGCCAGCAGCGATAGCGGGAGGGGCTCCTACGAGCAGTACTTC. It codes for CASSDSGRGSYEQYF.